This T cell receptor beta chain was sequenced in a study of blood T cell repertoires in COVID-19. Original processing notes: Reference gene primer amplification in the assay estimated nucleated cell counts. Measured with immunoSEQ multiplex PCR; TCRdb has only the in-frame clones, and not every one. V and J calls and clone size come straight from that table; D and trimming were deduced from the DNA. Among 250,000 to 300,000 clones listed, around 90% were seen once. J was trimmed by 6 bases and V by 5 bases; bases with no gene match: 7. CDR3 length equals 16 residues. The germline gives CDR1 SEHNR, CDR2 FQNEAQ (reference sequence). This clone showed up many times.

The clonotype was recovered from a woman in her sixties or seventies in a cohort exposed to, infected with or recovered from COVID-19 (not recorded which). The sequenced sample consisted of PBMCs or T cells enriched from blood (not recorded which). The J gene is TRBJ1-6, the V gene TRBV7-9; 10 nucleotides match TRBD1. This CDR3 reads CASSAPGTGVNSPLHF. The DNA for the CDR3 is TGTGCCAGCAGCGCTCCCGGGACAGGGGTTAATTCACCCCTCCACTTT.